This TCR beta chain was retrieved from a study of shared clonotypes between healthy human individuals. Libraries were prepared by immunoSEQ multiplex PCR; TCRdb keeps only in-frame clonotypes and omits some of them. The table includes tens of thousands of clones, 60% to 70% detected once. This clone has a single count. The sequence was collected from a man younger than 40 in good health. The sequenced sample was memory CD8+ T cells sorted from blood. This sample's subset: CD45RO+ cells pooled with CCR7-negative TemRA cells.

The CDR3 loop reads CASSQEAAGVPYNEQFF. CDR3 bases: TGTGCCAGCAGCCAAGAAGCAGCGGGAGTCCCCTACAATGAGCAGTTCTTC. This chain uses TRBV4-2 with TRBJ2-1; 8 positions agree with TRBD2. Germline V lookup: CDR1 LGHNA, CDR2 YNFKEQ. V shed 0 bases, J shed 2 bases, and the junction held 6 bases outside the gene matches. The CDR3 covers 17 residues.